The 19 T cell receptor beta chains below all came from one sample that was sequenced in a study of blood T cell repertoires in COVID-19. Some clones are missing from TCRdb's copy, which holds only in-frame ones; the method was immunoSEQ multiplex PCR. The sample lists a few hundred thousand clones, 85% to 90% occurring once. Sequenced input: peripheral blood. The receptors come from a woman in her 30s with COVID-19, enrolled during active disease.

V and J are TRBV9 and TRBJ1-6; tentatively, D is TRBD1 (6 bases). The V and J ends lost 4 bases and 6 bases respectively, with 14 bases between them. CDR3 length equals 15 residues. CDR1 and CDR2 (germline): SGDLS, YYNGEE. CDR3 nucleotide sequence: TGTGCCAGCAGCCCAAGAGGGACACCTAATTCACCCCTCCACTTT. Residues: CASSPRGTPNSPLHF.

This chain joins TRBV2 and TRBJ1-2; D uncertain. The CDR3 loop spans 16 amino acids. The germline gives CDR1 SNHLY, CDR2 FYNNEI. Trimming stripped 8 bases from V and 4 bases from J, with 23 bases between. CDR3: CASSRVFPPTPYGYTF. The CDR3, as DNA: TGTGCCAGCTCGAGGGTTTTTCCCCCCACGCCCTATGGCTACACCTTC.

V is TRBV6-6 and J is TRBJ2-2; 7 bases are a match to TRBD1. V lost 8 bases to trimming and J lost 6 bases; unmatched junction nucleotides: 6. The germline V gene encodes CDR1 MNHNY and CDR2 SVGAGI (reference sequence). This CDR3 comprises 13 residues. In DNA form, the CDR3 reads TGTGCCAGCGTTGACAGGGCCCCCGGGGAGCTGTTTTTT. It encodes CASVDRAPGELFF.

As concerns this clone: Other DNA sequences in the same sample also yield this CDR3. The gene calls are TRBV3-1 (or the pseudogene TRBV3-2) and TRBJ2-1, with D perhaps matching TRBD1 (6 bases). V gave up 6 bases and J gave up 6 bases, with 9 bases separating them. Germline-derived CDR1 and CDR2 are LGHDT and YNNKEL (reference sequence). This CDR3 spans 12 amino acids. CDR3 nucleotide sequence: TGTGCCAGCAGTCGAGGGGGCAATGAGCAGTTCTTC. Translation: CASSRGGNEQFF.

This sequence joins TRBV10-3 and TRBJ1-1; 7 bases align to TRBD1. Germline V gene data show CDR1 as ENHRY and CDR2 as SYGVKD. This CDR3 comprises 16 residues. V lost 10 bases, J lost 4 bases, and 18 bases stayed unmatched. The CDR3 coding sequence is TGTGCCAGTCGGGACAGAAAAAAGGAGGGGTCCACTGAAGCTTTCTTT. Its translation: CASRDRKKEGSTEAFF.

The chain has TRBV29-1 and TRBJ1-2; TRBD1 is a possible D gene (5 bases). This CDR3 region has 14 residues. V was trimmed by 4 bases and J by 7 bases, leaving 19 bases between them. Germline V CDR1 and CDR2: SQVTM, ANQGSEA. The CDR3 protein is CSVVGGRALGGYTF. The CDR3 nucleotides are TGCAGCGTTGTCGGTGGCAGGGCTTTGGGTGGCTACACCTTC.

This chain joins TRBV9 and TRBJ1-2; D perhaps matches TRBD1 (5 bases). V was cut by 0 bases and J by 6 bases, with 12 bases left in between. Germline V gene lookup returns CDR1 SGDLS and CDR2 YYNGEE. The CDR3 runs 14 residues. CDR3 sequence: CASSVALQGNGYTF. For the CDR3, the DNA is TGTGCCAGCAGCGTAGCTTTGCAGGGTAATGGCTACACCTTC.

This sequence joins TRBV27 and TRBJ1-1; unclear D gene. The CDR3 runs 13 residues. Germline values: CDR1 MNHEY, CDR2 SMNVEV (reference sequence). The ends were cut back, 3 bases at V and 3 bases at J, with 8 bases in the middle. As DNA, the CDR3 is TGTGCCAGCAGTTTTGGAGGGTACACTGAAGCTTTCTTT. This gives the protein CASSFGGYTEAFF.

The chain's CDR3 is CASSSDSYNEQFF. Here the CDR3 DNA reads TGTGCCAGCAGCTCGGACAGCTACAATGAGCAGTTCTTC. The chain has TRBV13 and TRBJ2-1; D is possibly TRBD1 (6 bases). Between the trimmed V and J ends, which lost 4 bases and 3 bases, there was a span of 7 bases. This CDR3 contains 13 residues. Germline-derived CDR1 and CDR2 are PRHDT and FYEKMQ (reference sequence).

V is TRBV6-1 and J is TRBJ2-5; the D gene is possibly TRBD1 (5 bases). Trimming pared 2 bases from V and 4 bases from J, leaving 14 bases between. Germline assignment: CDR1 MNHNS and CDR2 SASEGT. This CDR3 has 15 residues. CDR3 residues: CASSERGLIGETQYF. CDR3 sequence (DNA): TGTGCCAGCAGTGAAAGGGGCCTTATAGGAGAGACCCAGTACTTC.

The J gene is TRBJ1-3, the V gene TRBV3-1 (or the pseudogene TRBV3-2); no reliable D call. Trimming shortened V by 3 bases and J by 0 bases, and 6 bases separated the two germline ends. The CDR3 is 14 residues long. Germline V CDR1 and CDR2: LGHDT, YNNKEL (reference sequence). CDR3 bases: TGTGCCAGCAGCCAGCAGGACTCTGGAAACACCATATATTTT. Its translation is CASSQQDSGNTIYF.

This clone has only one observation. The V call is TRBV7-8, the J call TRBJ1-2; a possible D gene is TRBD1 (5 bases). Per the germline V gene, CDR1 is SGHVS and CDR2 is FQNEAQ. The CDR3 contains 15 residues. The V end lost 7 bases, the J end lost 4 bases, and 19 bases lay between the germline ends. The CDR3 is CASTAREGIPYGYTF. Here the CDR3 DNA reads TGTGCCAGCACCGCCAGGGAGGGGATCCCCTATGGCTACACCTTC.

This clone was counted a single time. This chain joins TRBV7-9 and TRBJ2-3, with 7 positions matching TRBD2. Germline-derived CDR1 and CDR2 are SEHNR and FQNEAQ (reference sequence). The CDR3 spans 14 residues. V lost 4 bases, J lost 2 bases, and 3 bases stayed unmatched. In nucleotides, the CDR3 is TGTGCCAGCAGCTACGGGACTACCACAGATACGCAGTATTTT. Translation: CASSYGTTTDTQYF.

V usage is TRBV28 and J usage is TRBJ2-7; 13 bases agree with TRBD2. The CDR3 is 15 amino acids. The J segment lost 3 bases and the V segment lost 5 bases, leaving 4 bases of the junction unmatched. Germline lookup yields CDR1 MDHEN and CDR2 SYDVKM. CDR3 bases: TGTGCCAGCAGTAGGACTAGCGGGGGAGACTACGAGCAGTACTTC. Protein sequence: CASSRTSGGDYEQYF.

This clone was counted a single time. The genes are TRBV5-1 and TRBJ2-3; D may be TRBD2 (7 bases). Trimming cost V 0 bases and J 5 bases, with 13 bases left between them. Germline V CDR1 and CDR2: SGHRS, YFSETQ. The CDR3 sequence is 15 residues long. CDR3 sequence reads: CASSLVGGPRDTQYF. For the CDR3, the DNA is TGCGCCAGCAGCTTGGTCGGGGGGCCCCGAGATACGCAGTATTTT.

CDR3 residues: CASSYQTGTSTYEQYF. DNA for the CDR3: TGTGCCAGCAGTTACCAAACCGGGACAAGTACCTACGAGCAGTACTTC. The chain has TRBV6-5 and TRBJ2-7; possible D gene TRBD1, 6 bases. Looked up from germline, CDR1 is MNHEY and CDR2 is SVGAGI. Trimming took off 2 bases at V and 2 bases at J, with 16 bases between the two ends. This CDR3 comprises 16 residues.

The DNA for the CDR3 is TGTGCCAGCAGCTTAGTGAGGGGGCTAAGGCAGCCCCAGCATTTT. Translation gives CASSLVRGLRQPQHF. V is TRBV7-8 and J is TRBJ1-5, with TRBD1 identical over 7 bases. V was pared by 1 base and J by 7 bases, with 7 bases of the junction left unmatched. The CDR3 totals 15 residues. Germline CDR1 reads SGHVS; CDR2 reads FQNEAQ.

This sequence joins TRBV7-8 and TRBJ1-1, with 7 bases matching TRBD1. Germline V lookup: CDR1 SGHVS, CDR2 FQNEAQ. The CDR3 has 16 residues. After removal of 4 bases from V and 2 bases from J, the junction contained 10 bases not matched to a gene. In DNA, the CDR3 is TGTGCCAGCAGCTCCCAACCGACAGGGCGAAACACTGAAGCTTTCTTT. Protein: CASSSQPTGRNTEAFF.

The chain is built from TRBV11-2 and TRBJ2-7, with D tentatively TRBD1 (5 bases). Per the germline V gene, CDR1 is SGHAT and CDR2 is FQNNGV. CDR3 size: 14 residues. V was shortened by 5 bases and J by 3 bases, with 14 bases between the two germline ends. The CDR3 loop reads CASSPTSGFYEQYF. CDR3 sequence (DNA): TGTGCCAGCAGCCCAACATCAGGGTTCTACGAGCAGTACTTC.